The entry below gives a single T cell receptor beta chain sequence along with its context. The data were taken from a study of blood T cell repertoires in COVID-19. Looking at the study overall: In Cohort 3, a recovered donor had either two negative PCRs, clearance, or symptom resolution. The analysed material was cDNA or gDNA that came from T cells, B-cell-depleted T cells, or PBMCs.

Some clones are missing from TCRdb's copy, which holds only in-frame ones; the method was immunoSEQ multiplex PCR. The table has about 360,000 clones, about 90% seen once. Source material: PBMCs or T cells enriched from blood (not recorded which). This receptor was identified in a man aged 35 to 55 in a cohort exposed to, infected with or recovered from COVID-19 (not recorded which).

The CDR3 sequence is CASTGTTYEQYF. The CDR3 DNA reads TGTGCCAGCACCGGGACTACCTACGAGCAGTACTTC. The rearrangement joins TRBV6-5 to TRBJ2-7, with TRBD2 matching 7 bases. The CDR3 spans 12 residues. Losses at the gene ends were 7 bases for V and 2 bases for J; bases not matched to a gene: 2. Germline V gives CDR1 MNHEY, CDR2 SVGAGI.